These 9 T cell receptor beta chains came from one sample sequenced in a study of T cell clonality in common variable immunodeficiency. Their cognate antigens are unknown. Libraries were prepared by immunoSEQ multiplex PCR; TCRdb keeps only in-frame clonotypes and omits some of them. The sample has about 26,000 clones, none seen only once. Overall study findings and caveats: Reportedly, TCR beta sequences from common variable immunodeficiency showed fewer deletions and N-nucleotide insertions.

The sample was peripheral blood mononuclear cells. Receptor source: a human donor with common variable immunodeficiency.

This clone was observed a few times. The CDR3 end lies 3 residues beyond the end of the read and is filled in from the germline J gene. This chain connects TRBV7-6 to TRBJ2-2, with TRBD2 matching over 12 bases. The CDR3 is 15 residues long. CDR1 and CDR2 (germline): SGHVS, FNYEAQ. The J segment lost 5 bases and the V segment lost 8 bases, leaving 6 bases of the junction unmatched. The DNA read from the CDR3 is TGTGCCAGCCGACCGACTAGCGGGGGTACCGGGGAG. Translating gives CASRPTSGGTGE. The entire CDR3 is CASRPTSGGTGELFF.

Many counts were recorded for this clone. The CDR3 end is not reached by the read, which stops 3 residues before it; the germline J gene fills it in. This rearrangement joins TRBV7-8 to TRBJ1-1, with D possibly matching TRBD1 (6 bases). V gave up 2 bases and J gave up 1 base, with 11 bases separating them. The CDR3 runs 15 residues. Germline CDR1 SGHVS, CDR2 FQNEAQ. CDR3 bases read: TGTGCCAGCAGCTTACGATGGGACAAGAACACTGAA. Encoded protein: CASSLRWDKNTE. The whole CDR3 is CASSLRWDKNTEAFF.

At least ten counts were recorded for this clone. The CDR3 extends 3 residues past the end of the read, so its final part is completed from the germline J gene. The V call is TRBV2, the J call TRBJ2-3; D perhaps matches TRBD2 (7 bases). V lost 8 bases to trimming and J lost 0 bases, with 18 bases between them. CDR3 size: 16 residues. The germline V gene encodes CDR1 SNHLY and CDR2 FYNNEI. This CDR3 reads CASSREGGASTDTQYF. The sequenced part of the CDR3 DNA is TGTGCCAGCTCTCGCGAGGGGGGGGCTAGCACAGATACG.

Many counts were recorded for this clone. The read gets to within 3 residues of the CDR3 end, and the germline J gene fills in the rest. V usage is TRBV6-1 and J usage is TRBJ2-3; possibly TRBD1 for D (6 bases). Germline assignment: CDR1 MNHNS and CDR2 SASEGT. CDR3 length: 14 residues. V lost 2 bases and J 4 bases, leaving 10 bases between the germline ends. CDR3: CASSEQQGPDTQYF. Incomplete CDR3 DNA: TGTGCCAGCAGTGAACAACAGGGCCCAGATACG.

In its sample, this clone was seen many times. The CDR3 is cut off 3 residues early in the read; its end comes from the germline J gene. The chain couples TRBV7-2 to TRBJ2-3; D possibly corresponds to TRBD2 (7 bases). This CDR3 has 15 residues. Germline V gene data show CDR1 as SGHTA and CDR2 as FQGNSA. V gave up 2 bases and J gave up 6 bases, with 15 bases separating them. This CDR3 is CASSLRGGAGDTQYF. The sequenced part of the CDR3 DNA is TGTGCCAGCAGCTTACGAGGGGGGGCTGGGGATACG. Full variable domain (remainder filled in from reference TRBV7-2 and TRBJ2-3): GAGVSQSPSNKVTEKGKDVELRCDPISGHTALYWYRQSLGQGLEFLIYFQGNSAPDKSGLPSDRFSAERTGGSVSTLTIQRTQQEDSAVYLCASSLRGGAGDTQYFGPGTRLTVL.

This clone was seen a few times. Sequencing ends 3 residues short of the CDR3 end; the germline J gene provides the rest. The V call is TRBV5-1, the J call TRBJ2-1, with TRBD2 matching over 7 bases. This CDR3 is built from 15 residues. Losses at the gene ends were 2 bases for V and 8 bases for J; bases not matched to a gene: 10. Germline V gene sequence: CDR1 SGHRS, CDR2 YFSETQ. The sequenced CDR3 bases are TGCGCCAGCAGCTTCGGCGGGAGAGTCCGGGATGAG. It encodes CASSFGGRVRDE. The full CDR3 protein reads CASSFGGRVRDEQFF.

With regard to this clone: The sequenced fragment ends 3 residues before the CDR3 boundary, so the rest is inferred from the germline J gene. The genes are TRBV13 and TRBJ1-1; TRBD1 matches at 9 bases. The V gene's germline CDR1 is PRHDT and CDR2 FYEKMQ (reference sequence). Unmatched junction bases numbered 4, after V lost 5 bases and J lost 6 bases. CDR3 size: 13 residues. The CDR3: CASSKTGGSEAFF. CDR3 bases read: TGTGCCAGCAGCAAGACAGGGGGTTCTGAA. Full variable domain (missing parts from reference TRBV13 and TRBJ1-1): AAGVIQSPRHLIKEKRETATLKCYPIPRHDTVYWYQQGPGQDPQFLISFYEKMQSDKGSIPDRFSAQQFSDYHSELNMSSLELGDSALYFCASSKTGGSEAFFGQGTRLTVV.

This clone appeared a few times. This CDR3 reads CASSAQDRGSHQPQHF. CDR3 DNA, as far as it was read: TGTGCCAGTAGTGCCCAGGACAGGGGCTCCCATCAGCCC. This chain connects TRBV19 to TRBJ1-5; 9 bases map to TRBD1. The read ends 3 residues shy of where the CDR3 ends; the end is completed using the germline J gene. The CDR3 spans 16 residues. Trimming took 5 bases from V and 5 from J; bases not matched to a gene: 10. Germline V gene data show CDR1 as LNHDA and CDR2 as SQIVND (reference sequence).

This clone was seen many times. Read data end 3 residues before the CDR3 end; the end is taken from the germline J gene. Other DNA sequences in this sample translate to the same CDR3. The chain is built from TRBV5-1 and TRBJ2-5, with D tentatively TRBD1 (5 bases). V lost 0 bases and J lost 5, with 11 bases in between. Germline V CDR1 and CDR2: SGHRS, YFSETQ. The length of the CDR3 is 14 residues. CDR3 DNA, as far as it was read: TGCGCCAGCAGCTTGGTGTCCAGGGCGGAGACC. Protein: CASSLVSRAET. The full CDR3 is CASSLVSRAETQYF. Full variable domain (remainder filled in from reference TRBV5-1 and TRBJ2-5): KAGVTQTPRYLIKTRGQQVTLSCSPISGHRSVSWYQQTPGQGLQFLFEYFSETQRNKGNFPGRFSGRQFSNSRSEMNVSTLELGDSALYLCASSLVSRAETQYFGPGTRLLVL.